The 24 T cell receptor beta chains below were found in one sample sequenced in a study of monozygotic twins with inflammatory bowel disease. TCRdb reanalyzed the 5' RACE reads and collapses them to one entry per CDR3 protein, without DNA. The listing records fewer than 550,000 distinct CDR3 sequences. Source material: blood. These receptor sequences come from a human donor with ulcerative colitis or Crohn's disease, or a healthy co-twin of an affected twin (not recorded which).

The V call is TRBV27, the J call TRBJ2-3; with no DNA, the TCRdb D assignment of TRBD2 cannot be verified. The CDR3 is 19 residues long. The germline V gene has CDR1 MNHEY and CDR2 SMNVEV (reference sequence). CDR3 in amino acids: CASSLRGLGGRMRTDTQYF.

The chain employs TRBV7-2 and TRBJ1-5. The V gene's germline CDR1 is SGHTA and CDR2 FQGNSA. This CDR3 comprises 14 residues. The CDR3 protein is CASSLYGSNQPQHF.

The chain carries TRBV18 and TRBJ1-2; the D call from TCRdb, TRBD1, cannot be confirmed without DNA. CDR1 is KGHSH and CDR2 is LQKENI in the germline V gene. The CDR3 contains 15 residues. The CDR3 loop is CASSPWDRESYGYTF.

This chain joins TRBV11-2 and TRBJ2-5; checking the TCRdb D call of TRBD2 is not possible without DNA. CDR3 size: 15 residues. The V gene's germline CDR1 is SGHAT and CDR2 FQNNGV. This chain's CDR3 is CASSFGGPQGETQYF.

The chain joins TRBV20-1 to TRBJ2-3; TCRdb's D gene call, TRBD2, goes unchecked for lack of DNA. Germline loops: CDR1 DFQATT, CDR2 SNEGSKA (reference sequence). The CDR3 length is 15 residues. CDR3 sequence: CSARLAGGQTDTQYF.

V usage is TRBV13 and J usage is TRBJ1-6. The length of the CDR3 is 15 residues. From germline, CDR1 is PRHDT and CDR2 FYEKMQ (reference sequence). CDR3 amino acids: CASSFEGLRNSPLHF.

The CDR3: CASSFGRVQPQHF. The chain links TRBV12-3 or TRBV12-4 to TRBJ1-5. The CDR3 covers 13 residues.

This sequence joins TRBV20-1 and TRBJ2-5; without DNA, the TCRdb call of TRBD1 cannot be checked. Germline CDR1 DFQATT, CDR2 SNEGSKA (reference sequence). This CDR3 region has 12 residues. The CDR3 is CSASPDQETQYF.

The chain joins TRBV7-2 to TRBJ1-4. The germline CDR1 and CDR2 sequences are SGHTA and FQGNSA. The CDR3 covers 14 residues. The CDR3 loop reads CASSLGSAGEKLFF.

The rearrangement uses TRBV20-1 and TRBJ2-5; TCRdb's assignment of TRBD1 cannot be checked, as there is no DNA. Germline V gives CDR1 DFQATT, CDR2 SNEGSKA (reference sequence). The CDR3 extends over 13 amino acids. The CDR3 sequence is CSAKQGTLETQYF.

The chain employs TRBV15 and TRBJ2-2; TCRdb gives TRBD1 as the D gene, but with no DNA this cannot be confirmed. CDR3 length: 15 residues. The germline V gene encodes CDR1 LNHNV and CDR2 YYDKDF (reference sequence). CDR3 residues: CATRQDRAGAGELFF.

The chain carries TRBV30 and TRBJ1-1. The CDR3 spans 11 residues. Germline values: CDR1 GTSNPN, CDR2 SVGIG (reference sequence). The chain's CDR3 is CAWAVMTEAFF.

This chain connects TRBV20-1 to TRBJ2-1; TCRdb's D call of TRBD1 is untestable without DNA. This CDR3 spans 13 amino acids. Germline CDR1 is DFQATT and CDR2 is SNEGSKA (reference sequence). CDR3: CSARTGVNNEQFF.

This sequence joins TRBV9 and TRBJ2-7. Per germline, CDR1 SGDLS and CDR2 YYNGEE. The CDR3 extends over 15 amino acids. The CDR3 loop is CASSVDSGDPYEQYF.

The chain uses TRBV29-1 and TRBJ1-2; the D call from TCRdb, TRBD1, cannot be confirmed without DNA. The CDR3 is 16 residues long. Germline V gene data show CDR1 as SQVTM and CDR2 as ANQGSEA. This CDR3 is CSVEDEWNRANYGYTF. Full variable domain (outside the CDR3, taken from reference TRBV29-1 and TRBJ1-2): SAVISQKPSRDICQRGTSLTIQCQVDSQVTMMFWYRQQPGQSLTLIATANQGSEATYESGFVIDKFPISRPNLTFSTLTVSNMSPEDSSIYLCSVEDEWNRANYGYTFGSGTRLTVV.

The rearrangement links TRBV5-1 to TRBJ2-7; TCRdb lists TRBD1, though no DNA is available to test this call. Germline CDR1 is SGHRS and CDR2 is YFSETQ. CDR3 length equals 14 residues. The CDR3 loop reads CASSPQGGQGEQYF.

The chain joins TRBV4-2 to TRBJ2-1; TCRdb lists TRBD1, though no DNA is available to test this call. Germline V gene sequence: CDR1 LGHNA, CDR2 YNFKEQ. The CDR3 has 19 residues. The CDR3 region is CASSQAIHTRTGPDNEQFF.

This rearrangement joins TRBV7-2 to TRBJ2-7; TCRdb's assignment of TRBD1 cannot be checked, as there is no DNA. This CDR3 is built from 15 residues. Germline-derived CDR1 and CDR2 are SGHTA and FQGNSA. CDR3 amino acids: CASSLARAVAFEQYF.

The CDR3 region is CASSLHGTGYEKLFF. The chain carries TRBV7-2 and TRBJ1-4; absent DNA, TCRdb's TRBD1 call cannot be checked. Germline assignment: CDR1 SGHTA and CDR2 FQGNSA. This CDR3 spans 15 amino acids.

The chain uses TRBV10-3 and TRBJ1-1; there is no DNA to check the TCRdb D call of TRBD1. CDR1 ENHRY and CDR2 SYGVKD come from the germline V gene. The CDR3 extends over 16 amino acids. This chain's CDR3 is CAILSGGSNGPTEAFF.

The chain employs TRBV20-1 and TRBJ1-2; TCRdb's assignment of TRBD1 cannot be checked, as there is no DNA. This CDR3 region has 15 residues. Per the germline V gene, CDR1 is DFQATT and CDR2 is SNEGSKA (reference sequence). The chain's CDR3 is CSALEKGTGTYGYTF.

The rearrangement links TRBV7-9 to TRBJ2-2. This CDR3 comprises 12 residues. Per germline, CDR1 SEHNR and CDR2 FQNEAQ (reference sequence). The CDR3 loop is CASSADTGELFF.

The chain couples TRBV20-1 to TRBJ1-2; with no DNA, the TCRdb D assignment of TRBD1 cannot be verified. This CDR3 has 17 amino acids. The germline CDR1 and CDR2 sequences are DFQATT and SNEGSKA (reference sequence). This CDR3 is CSARDPDTVPLYYGYTF.

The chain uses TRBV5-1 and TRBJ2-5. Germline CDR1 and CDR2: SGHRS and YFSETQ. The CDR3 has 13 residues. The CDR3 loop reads CASSLQATETQYF.